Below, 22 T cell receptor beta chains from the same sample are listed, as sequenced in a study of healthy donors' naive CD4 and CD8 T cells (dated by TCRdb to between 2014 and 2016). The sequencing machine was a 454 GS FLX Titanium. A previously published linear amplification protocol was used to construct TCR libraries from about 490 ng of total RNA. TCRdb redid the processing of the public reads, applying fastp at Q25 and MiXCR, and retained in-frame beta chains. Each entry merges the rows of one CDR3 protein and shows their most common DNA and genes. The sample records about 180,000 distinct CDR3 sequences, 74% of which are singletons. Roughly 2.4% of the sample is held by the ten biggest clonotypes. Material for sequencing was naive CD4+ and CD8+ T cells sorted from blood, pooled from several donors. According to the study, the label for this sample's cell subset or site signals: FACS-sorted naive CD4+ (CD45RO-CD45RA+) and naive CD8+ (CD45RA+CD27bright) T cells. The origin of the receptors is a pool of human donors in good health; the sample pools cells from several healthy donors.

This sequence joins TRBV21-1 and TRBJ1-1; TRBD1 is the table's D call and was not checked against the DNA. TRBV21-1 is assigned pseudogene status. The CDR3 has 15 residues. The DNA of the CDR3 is TGTGCCAGCAGCAAATCAGGGTTTCGGAGCACTGAGGCTTTCTTT. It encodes CASSKSGFRSTEAFF.

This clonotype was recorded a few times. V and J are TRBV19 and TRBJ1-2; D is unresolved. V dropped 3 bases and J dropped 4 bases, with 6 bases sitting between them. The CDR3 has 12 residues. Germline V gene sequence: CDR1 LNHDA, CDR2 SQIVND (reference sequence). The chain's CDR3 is CASSMGIYGYTF. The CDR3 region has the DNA TGTGCCAGTAGTATGGGGATCTATGGCTACACCTTC.

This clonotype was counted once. CDR3 DNA sequence: TGCAGTGCTAGAGATCCCAGGGGCTCTGGAAACACCATATATTTT. Amino acids: CSARDPRGSGNTIYF. The genes are TRBV20-1 and TRBJ1-3; D is perhaps TRBD1 (6 bases). V lost 0 bases and J lost 0, with 9 bases in between. This CDR3 is built from 15 residues. Germline CDR1 reads DFQATT; CDR2 reads SNEGSKA (reference sequence).

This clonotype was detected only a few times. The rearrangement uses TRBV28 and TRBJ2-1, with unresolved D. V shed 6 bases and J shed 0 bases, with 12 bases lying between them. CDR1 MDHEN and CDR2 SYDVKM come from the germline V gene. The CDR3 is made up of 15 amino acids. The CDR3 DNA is TGTGCCAGCAGCTCTGACTCGAGCTCCTACAATGAGCAGTTCTTC. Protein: CASSSDSSSYNEQFF.

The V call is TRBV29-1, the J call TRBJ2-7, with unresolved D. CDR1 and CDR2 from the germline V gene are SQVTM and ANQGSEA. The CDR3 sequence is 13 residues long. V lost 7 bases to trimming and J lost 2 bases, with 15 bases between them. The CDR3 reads CSALDGNTYEQYF. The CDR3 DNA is TGCAGCGCCCTGGACGGAAATACCTACGAGCAGTACTTC.

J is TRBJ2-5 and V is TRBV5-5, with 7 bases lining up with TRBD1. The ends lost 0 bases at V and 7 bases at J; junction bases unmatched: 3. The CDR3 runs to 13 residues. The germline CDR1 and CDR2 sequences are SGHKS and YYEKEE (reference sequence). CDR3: CASSLAQGTTQYF. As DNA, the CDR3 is TGTGCCAGCAGCTTGGCACAGGGGACGACCCAGTACTTC. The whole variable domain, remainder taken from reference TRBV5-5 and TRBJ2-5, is DAGVTQSPTHLIKTRGQQVTLRCSPISGHKSVSWYQQVLGQGPQFIFQYYEKEERGRGNFPDRFSARQFPNYSSELNVNALLLGDSALYLCASSLAQGTTQYFGPGTRLLVL.

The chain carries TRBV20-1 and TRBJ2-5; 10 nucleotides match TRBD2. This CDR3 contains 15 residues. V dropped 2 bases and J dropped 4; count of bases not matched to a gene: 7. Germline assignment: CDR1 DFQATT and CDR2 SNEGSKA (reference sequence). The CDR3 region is CSARLAGDVGETQYF. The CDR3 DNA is TGCAGTGCTAGACTAGCGGGAGATGTTGGAGAGACCCAGTACTTC.

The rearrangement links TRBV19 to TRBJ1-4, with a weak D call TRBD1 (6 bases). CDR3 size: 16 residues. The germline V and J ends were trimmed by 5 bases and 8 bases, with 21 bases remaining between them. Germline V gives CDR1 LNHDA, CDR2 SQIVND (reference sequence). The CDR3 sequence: CASSGRRAPGVEKLFF. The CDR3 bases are TGTGCCAGTAGTGGACGTCGGGCCCCAGGGGTCGAAAAACTGTTTTTT.

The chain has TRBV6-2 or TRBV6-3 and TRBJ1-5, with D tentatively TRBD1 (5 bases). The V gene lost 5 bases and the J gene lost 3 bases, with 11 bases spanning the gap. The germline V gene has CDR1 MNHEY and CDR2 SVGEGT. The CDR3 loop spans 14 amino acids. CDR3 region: CASSNRGINQPQHF. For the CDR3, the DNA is TGTGCCAGCAGTAATCGGGGGATCAATCAGCCCCAGCATTTT.

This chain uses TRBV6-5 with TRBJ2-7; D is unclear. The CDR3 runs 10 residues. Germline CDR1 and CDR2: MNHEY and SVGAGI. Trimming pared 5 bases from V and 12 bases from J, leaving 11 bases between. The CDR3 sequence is CASSDPPRYF. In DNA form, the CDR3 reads TGTGCCAGCAGTGACCCCCCTCGGTACTTC.

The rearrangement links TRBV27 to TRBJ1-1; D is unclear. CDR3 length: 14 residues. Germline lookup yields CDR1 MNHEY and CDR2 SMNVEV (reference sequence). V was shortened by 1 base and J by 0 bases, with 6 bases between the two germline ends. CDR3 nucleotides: TGTGCCAGCAGTTTATTGAGTTTGAACACTGAAGCTTTCTTT. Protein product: CASSLLSLNTEAFF.

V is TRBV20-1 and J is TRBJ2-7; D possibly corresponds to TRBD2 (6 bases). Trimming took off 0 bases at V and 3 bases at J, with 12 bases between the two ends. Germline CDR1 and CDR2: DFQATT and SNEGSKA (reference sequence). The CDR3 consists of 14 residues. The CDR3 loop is CSARDQTRFYEQYF. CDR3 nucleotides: TGCAGTGCTAGAGACCAGACTAGATTCTACGAGCAGTACTTC.

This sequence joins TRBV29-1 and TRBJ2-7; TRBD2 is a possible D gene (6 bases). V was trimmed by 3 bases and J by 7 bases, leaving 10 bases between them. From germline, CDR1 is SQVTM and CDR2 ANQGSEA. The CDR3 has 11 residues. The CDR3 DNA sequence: TGCAGCGTTGATCCCCGGGAGGAGCAGTACTTC. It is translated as CSVDPREEQYF.

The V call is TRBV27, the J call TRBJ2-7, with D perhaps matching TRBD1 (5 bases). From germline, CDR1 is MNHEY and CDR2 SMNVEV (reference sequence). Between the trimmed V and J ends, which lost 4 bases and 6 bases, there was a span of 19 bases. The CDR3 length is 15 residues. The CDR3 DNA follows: TGTGCCAGCAGTTCCCATTCTGGGGCGGTCTCCGAGCAGTACTTC. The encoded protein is CASSSHSGAVSEQYF.

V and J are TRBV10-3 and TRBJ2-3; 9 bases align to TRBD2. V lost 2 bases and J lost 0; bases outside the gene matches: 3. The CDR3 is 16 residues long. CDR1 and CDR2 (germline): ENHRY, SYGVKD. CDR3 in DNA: TGTGCCATCAGTGAGACTGGGACTAGCAGCACAGATACGCAGTATTTT. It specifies CAISETGTSSTDTQYF.

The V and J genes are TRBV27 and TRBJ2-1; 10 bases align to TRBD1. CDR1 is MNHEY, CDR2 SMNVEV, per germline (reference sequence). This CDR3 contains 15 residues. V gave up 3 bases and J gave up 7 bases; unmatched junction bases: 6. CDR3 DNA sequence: TGTGCCAGCAGTTTCAGGACAGGGGGTAGTAATGAGCAGTTCTTC. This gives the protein CASSFRTGGSNEQFF.

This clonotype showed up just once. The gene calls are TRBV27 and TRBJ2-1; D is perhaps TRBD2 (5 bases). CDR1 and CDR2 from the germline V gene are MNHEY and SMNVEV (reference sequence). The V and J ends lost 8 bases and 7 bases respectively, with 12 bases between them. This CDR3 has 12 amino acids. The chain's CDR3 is CASVARGNEQFF. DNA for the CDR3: TGTGCCAGCGTGGCACGGGGTAATGAGCAGTTCTTC.

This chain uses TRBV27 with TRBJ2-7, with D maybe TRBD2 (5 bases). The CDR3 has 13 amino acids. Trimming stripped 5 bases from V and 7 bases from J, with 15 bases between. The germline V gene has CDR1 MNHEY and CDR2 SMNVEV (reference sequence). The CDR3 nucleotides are TGTGCCAGCAGTCCGAGGAGGCTCTCGGAGCAGTACTTC. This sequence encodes CASSPRRLSEQYF.

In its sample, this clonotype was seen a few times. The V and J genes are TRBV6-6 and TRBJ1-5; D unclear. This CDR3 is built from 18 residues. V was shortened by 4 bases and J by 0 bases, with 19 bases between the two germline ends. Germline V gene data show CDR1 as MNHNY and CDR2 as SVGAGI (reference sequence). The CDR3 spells CASSSRRLTVYSNQPQHF. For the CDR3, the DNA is TGTGCCAGCAGTTCCCGCCGATTGACGGTATATAGCAATCAGCCCCAGCATTTT.

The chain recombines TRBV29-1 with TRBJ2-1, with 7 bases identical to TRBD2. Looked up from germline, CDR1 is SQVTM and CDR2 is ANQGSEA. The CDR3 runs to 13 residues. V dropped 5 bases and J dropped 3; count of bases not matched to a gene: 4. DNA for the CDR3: TGCAGCGTTTGGGAGGGACTCTACAATGAGCAGTTCTTC. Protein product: CSVWEGLYNEQFF.

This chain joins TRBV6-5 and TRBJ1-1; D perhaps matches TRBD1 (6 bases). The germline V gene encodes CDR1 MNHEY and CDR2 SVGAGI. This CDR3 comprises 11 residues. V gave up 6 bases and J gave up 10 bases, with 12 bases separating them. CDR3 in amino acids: CASSLGTRAFF. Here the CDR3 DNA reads TGTGCCAGCAGCTTGGGGACAAGAGCTTTCTTT.

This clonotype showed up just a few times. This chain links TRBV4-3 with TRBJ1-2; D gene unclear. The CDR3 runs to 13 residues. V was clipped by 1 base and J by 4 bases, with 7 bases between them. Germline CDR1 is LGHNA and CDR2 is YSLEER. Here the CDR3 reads CASSQVPLYGYTF. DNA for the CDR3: TGCGCCAGCAGCCAAGTCCCGCTCTATGGCTACACCTTC.